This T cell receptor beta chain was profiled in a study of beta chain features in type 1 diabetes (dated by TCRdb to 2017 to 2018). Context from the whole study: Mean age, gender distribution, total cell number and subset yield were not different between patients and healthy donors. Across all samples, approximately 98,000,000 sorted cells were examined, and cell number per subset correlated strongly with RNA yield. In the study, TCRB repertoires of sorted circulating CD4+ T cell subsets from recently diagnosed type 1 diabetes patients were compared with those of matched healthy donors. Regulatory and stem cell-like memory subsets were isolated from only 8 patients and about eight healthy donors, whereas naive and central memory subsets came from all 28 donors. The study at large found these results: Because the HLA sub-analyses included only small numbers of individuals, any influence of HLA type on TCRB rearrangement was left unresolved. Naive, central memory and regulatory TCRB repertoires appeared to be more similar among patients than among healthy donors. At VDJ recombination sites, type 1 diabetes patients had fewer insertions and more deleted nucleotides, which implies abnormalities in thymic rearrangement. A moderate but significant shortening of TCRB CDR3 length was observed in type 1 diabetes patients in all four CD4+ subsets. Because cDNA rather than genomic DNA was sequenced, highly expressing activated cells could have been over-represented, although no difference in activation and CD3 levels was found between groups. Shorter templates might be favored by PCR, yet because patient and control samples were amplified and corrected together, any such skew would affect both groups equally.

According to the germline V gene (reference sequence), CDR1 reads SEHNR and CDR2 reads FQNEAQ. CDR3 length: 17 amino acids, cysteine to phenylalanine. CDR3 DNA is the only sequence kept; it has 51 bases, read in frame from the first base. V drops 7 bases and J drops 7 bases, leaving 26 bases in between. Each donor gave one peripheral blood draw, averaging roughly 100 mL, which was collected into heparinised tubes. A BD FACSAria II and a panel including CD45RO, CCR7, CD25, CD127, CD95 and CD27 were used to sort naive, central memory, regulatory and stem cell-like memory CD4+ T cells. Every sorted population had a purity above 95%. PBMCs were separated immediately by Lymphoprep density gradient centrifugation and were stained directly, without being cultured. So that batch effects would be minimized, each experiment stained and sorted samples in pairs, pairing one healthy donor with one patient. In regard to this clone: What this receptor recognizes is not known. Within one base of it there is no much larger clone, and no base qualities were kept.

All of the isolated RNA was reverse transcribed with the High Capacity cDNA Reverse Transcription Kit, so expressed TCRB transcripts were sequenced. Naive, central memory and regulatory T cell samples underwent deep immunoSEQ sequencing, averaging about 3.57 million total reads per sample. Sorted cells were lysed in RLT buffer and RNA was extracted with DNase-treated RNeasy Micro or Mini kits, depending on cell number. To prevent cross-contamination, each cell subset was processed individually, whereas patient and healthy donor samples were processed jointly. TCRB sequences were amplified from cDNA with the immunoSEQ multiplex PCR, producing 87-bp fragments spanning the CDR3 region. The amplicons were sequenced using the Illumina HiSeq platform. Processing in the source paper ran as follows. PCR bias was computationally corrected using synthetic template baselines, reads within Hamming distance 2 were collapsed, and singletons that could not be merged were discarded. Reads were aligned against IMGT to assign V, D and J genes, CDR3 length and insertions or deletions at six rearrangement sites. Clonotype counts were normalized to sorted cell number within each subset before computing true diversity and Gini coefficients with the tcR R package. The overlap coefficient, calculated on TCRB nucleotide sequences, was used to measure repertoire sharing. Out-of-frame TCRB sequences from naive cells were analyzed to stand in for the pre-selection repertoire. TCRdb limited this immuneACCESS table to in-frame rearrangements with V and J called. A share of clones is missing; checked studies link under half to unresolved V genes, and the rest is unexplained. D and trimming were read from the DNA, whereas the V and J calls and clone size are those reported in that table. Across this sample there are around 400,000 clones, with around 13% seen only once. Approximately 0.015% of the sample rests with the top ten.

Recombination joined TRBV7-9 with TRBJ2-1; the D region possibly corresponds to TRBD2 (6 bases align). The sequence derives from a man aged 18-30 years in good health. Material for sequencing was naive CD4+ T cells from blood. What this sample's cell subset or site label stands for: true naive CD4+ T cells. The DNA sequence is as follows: TGTGCCAGCACCAGAGGAGGGGAACCCCTGGGCCGAAATGAGCAGTTCTTC. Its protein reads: CASTRGGEPLGRNEQFF.